This record looks at one TCR beta chain sequence and its context. Its antigen is unidentified. These data come from a study of T cell responses to AZD1222 COVID-19 vaccine. Broader study findings: Among AZD1222 vaccinees, only 5 to 7 were seropositive at baseline. Vaccine-associated CD4 TCRs spanned spike, dominant at 160-218 and 743-854.

Repertoires were generated with immunoSEQ multiplex PCR, while TCRdb's copy carries only in-frame clones and drops some. The profile shows around 50,000 clones, around 86% of them singletons. This clonotype was sampled from an adult in good health. The sequenced sample was peripheral blood, obtained on day 0 of AZD1222 vaccination.

The CDR3 is CASGRVYEQYF. The DNA for the CDR3 is TGTGCCAGCGGGAGGGTCTACGAGCAGTACTTC. The rearrangement joins TRBV19 to TRBJ2-7, with 8 bases aligning to TRBD2. CDR1 is LNHDA, CDR2 SQIVND, per germline (reference sequence). V trimming: 9 bases; J trimming: 3 bases; junction bases outside the gene matches: 1. The CDR3 is made up of 11 amino acids.